This TCR beta chain was sequenced for a study of human T cells and chemical hapten exposure. Study-level results: As patch test score rose, PT1 expanded TCR counts tended to rise as well.

Turning to this clonotype: Antigen unknown.

CDR1 is SEHNR, CDR2 FQNEAQ, per germline (reference sequence). Between the trimmed V and J ends, which lost 5 bases and 3 bases, there was a span of 8 bases. The CDR3 is made up of 13 amino acids. TCRdb re-called the RACE reads with MiXCR, one entry per CDR3 protein. The sample carries under 95,000 distinct CDR3 sequences, 7.5% to 9.5% recorded once. Indicated time point: pre-sensitization, week 0. Treatment of the sample: therapeutic diphenylcyclopropenone sensitization with weekly scalp DPC. The sequence came from a middle-aged man with alopecia areata. Some clones in this sample may be carry-over from other donors' samples. The genes are TRBV7-9 and TRBJ1-5; tentative D call: TRBD1 (5 bases). The input for sequencing was whole blood, taken in connection with sensitization to the hapten diphenylcyclopropenone (DPC). CDR3 sequence: CASSRDDNQPQHF. The CDR3 nucleotides read TGTGCCAGCAGCAGGGACGACAATCAGCCCCAGCATTTT.